This TCR beta chain was captured in a study of T cells expressing NK-cell markers. Whole-study findings and limits: Leadership of the CD3+CD56-NKG2C+ fraction also belonged to these clonotypes in several donors. CD8+ T cells in roughly six donors included dominant NKG2C+ clonotypes at about 1.0-8%.

Details on this clonotype: Its antigen is unknown.

TCRdb reprocessed the 5' RACE reads, keeping one entry per CDR3 protein, no DNA. The specimen's table records about 150,000 distinct CDR3 sequences. The CDR3 runs 12 residues. CDR1 MNHEY and CDR2 SVGEGT come from the germline V gene. The source is a woman aged 50 to 60 in good health. Sequences were obtained from blood T cells: a sorted CD56 or NKG2C T cell subset, CD4+ or CD8+ T cells, or bulk PBMC T cells (not recorded which). V usage is TRBV6-2 or TRBV6-3 and J usage is TRBJ2-1; TCRdb picks TRBD1, but there is no DNA to check that call. This chain's CDR3 is CASSPGGYEQFF.